This T cell receptor (beta chain) derives from a study of spatial heterogeneity in lung cancer. The overall study: Alpha-chain sequences were detected in numbers that were consistently lower than beta-chain sequences.

Looked up from germline, CDR1 is SGHNT and CDR2 is YYREEE (reference sequence). CDR3 length: 13 amino acids. With V trimmed by 9 bases and J by 1 base, 6 bases remained unmatched. One entry per CDR3 protein results from TCRdb running MiXCR on the 5' RACE reads. Of about 92,000 distinct CDR3 sequences listed, approximately 12% are singletons. This sample's time point: sample taken at primary tumor resection. 72 TRACERx patients with early, untreated non-small cell lung cancer donated samples. Unsorted whole RNA from tumor, nontumor lung or frozen PBMC underwent sequencing. This clonotype was counted a few times.

The sample consisted of PBMCs, taken at surgery. The TCR sequence derives from a male donor with early-stage non-small cell lung cancer. V and J are TRBV5-4 and TRBJ2-5; 7 bases align to TRBD2. The DNA of the CDR3 is TGTGCCACCGGGGGGTTAGTCCAAGAGACCCAGTACTTC. Translation gives CATGGLVQETQYF.